This T cell receptor beta chain was captured in a study of patients and donors after allogeneic stem cell transplantation. V dropped 8 bases and J dropped 3; count of bases not matched to a gene: 10. Germline lookup yields CDR1 SNHLY and CDR2 FYNNEI. The CDR3 runs 17 residues. TCRdb called the RT-PCR reads again in MiXCR, with one record for every CDR3 protein. The sample includes 150,000 to 200,000 distinct CDR3 sequences, roughly 30% of them seen just once. The sequencing sample was made of blood, either unsorted or a sorted T cell fraction (not recorded which). The chain is built from TRBV2 and TRBJ2-3; 14 bases align to TRBD2. This clonotype was obtained from a human donor who was either an allogeneic HSCT recipient or a stem cell or donor lymphocyte infusion donor (not recorded which). It is not recorded whose cells these are; they may come from a transplant donor. The chain's CDR3 is CASPSGTSGSSTDTQYF. CDR3 DNA: TGTGCCAGCCCTAGCGGGACTAGCGGGAGCAGTACAGATACGCAGTATTTT.